These 16 T cell receptor beta chains originate from one sample sequenced in a study of glioma-infiltrating T cells. The iRepertoire nested amplicon-rescue multiplex PCR amplified TCR alpha and beta CDR3s from RNA. TCRdb used MiXCR to reprocess the multiplex PCR reads, holding one entry per CDR3 protein. The table lists more than 110,000 distinct CDR3 sequences, about 39% of them singletons. The source material was glioma tissue, nonneoplastic brain tissue, or PBMCs (not recorded which). All receptors derive from a human donor with low-grade glioma or glioblastoma, undergoing nonglioma brain surgery, or in good health (not recorded which).

The chain has TRBV6-2 or TRBV6-3 and TRBJ1-1; 7 bases match TRBD1. Per the germline V gene, CDR1 is MNHEY and CDR2 is SVGEGT. The CDR3 has 14 residues. Trimming cost V 5 bases and J 7 bases; bases outside gene matches: 10. The chain's CDR3 is CASSRGTVGIEAFF. Written as DNA, the CDR3 is TGTGCCAGCAGTCGTGGGACAGTCGGTATTGAAGCTTTCTTT.

This clonotype was observed at least ten times. The gene calls are TRBV28 and TRBJ2-7, with unresolved D. Germline V gives CDR1 MDHEN, CDR2 SYDVKM. The CDR3 has 11 amino acids. Trimming took off 8 bases at V and 6 bases at J, with 11 bases between the two ends. The CDR3 bases are TGTGCCAGCGCTGTCTGGGGCGAGCAGTACTTC. Its protein product is CASAVWGEQYF.

The V and J genes are TRBV2 and TRBJ2-3, with 13 bases that match TRBD2. The V segment lost 7 bases and the J segment 2 bases; nucleotides outside the gene matches: 6. This CDR3 contains 16 residues. Germline CDR1 SNHLY, CDR2 FYNNEI. The CDR3 loop reads CASTEGTSGNTDTQYF. CDR3 DNA: TGTGCCAGCACCGAAGGGACTAGCGGGAACACAGATACGCAGTATTTT.

On this clonotype: This clone may be a read error of a much larger clone one base away. The chain couples TRBV6-1 to TRBJ1-1; D is unclear. The CDR3 runs to 14 residues. V was trimmed by 5 bases and J by 3 bases, leaving 13 bases between them. In germline, CDR1 is MNHNS, CDR2 SASEGT. The CDR3 coding sequence is TGTGCCAGCAGTCCCCGGACCATGGACACTGAAGCTTTCTTT. This codes for CASSPRTMDTEAFF.

The rearrangement uses TRBV12-3 or TRBV12-4 and TRBJ1-5; no definite D call. The V gene lost 3 bases and the J gene lost 3 bases, with 9 bases spanning the gap. The CDR3 is 14 amino acids. The CDR3 nucleotides read TGTGCCAGCAGTTTGGCCCGGTACAATCAGCCCCAGCATTTT. It yields the protein CASSLARYNQPQHF.

The table lists this clonotype with a few counts. The chain combines TRBV20-1 with TRBJ2-3; either TRBD1 or TRBD2 may supply D (6 bases each). The V end was cut by 2 bases, the J end by 2 bases, with 14 bases between. Germline V gene lookup returns CDR1 DFQATT and CDR2 SNEGSKA (reference sequence). The CDR3 runs 15 residues. The DNA of the CDR3 is TGCAGTGCTAGATCGGTCACGGGGGCCACAGATACGCAGTATTTT. This encodes CSARSVTGATDTQYF.

The rearrangement uses TRBV28 and TRBJ2-2; D is unresolved. CDR3 length equals 13 residues. The ends were cut back, 10 bases at V and 1 base at J, with 10 bases in the middle. From germline, CDR1 is MDHEN and CDR2 SYDVKM. CDR3 in DNA: TGTGCCACCAGGAAGGGGAACACCGGGGAGCTGTTTTTT. This translates into CATRKGNTGELFF.

This clonotype has more than one count but fewer than ten. The chain recombines TRBV6-5 with TRBJ2-2; D remains unclear. Germline CDR1 is MNHEY and CDR2 is SVGAGI. V was shortened by 2 bases and J by 6 bases, with 10 bases between the two germline ends. The CDR3 runs 14 residues. CDR3 amino acids: CASSYTPEAGELFF. Here the CDR3 DNA reads TGTGCCAGCAGTTACACCCCCGAGGCCGGGGAGCTGTTTTTT.

This chain connects TRBV20-1 to TRBJ2-7, with a weak D call TRBD1 (5 bases). The V end was cut by 1 base, the J end by 7 bases, with 17 bases between. The CDR3 length is 14 residues. Germline V CDR1 and CDR2: DFQATT, SNEGSKA (reference sequence). This CDR3 reads CSARVRGTYNEQYF. CDR3 DNA sequence: TGCAGTGCTAGAGTTAGGGGAACTTACAATGAGCAGTACTTC.

A single count supports this clonotype. V and J are TRBV3-1 and TRBJ1-2; TRBD1 aligns across 11 bases. This CDR3 is built from 15 residues. After removal of 2 bases from V and 7 bases from J, the junction contained 6 bases not matched to a gene. Per germline, CDR1 LGHDT and CDR2 YNNKEL (reference sequence). CDR3 in amino acids: CASSQNGQGASGYTF. The DNA for the CDR3 is TGTGCCAGCAGCCAAAATGGACAGGGGGCTTCTGGCTACACCTTC.

The rearrangement uses TRBV19 and TRBJ1-5; 10 bases align to TRBD1. This CDR3 comprises 14 residues. Germline lookup yields CDR1 LNHDA and CDR2 SQIVND (reference sequence). With 7 bases clipped from V and 2 bases from J, the junction kept 2 bases outside the gene matches. CDR3 amino acids: CASTGQGGNQPQHF. Here the CDR3 DNA reads TGTGCCAGTACTGGACAGGGGGGCAATCAGCCCCAGCATTTT.

This clonotype was observed a few times. V is TRBV20-1 and J is TRBJ2-7; D ambiguous. Germline lookup yields CDR1 DFQATT and CDR2 SNEGSKA (reference sequence). The CDR3 contains 13 residues. CDR3 nucleotide sequence: TGCAGCGCATCATGGCCCCAGAACTACGAGCAGTACTTC. Protein: CSASWPQNYEQYF.

On this clonotype itself: A much larger clone lies a single base off, so this may be a read error. The chain couples TRBV6-1 to TRBJ2-1; TRBD1 agrees at 10 bases. The ends lost 9 bases at V and 7 bases at J; junction bases unmatched: 6. The CDR3 sequence is 13 residues long. CDR1 MNHNS and CDR2 SASEGT come from the germline V gene. The CDR3 here is CASRTGGGNEQFF. In nucleotides, the CDR3 is TGTGCCAGTCGGACAGGGGGTGGGAATGAGCAGTTCTTC.

In this sample, this clonotype turned up a few times. The chain uses TRBV6-1 and TRBJ2-1, with 10 bases fitting TRBD2. The V and J ends lost 5 bases and 4 bases, in that order; junction bases with no gene match: 11. CDR3 length: 17 residues. The germline CDR1 and CDR2 sequences are MNHNS and SASEGT. The CDR3 DNA reads as TGTGCCAGCAGTCGACTCATTAGCGGGGGGCTGTACAATGAGCAGTTCTTC. Translation gives CASSRLISGGLYNEQFF.

The J gene is TRBJ2-7, the V gene TRBV20-1, with 10 bases fitting TRBD2. Germline-derived CDR1 and CDR2 are DFQATT and SNEGSKA (reference sequence). Trimming cost V 1 base and J 5 bases; bases outside gene matches: 8. The CDR3 contains 15 residues. The CDR3, as DNA: TGCAGTGCTAGAGTGCCTAGCGGGAGCCCACACGAGCAGTACTTC. Amino acids: CSARVPSGSPHEQYF.

The gene calls are TRBV5-1 and TRBJ2-1; 7 bases match TRBD2. V lost 3 bases to trimming and J lost 15 bases; unmatched junction nucleotides: 12. Per the germline V gene, CDR1 is SGHRS and CDR2 is YFSETQ. CDR3 length equals 13 residues. CDR3 sequence (DNA): TGCGCCAGCAGCTGGGGACTAACCCAGGAACCGTTCTTC. It encodes CASSWGLTQEPFF.